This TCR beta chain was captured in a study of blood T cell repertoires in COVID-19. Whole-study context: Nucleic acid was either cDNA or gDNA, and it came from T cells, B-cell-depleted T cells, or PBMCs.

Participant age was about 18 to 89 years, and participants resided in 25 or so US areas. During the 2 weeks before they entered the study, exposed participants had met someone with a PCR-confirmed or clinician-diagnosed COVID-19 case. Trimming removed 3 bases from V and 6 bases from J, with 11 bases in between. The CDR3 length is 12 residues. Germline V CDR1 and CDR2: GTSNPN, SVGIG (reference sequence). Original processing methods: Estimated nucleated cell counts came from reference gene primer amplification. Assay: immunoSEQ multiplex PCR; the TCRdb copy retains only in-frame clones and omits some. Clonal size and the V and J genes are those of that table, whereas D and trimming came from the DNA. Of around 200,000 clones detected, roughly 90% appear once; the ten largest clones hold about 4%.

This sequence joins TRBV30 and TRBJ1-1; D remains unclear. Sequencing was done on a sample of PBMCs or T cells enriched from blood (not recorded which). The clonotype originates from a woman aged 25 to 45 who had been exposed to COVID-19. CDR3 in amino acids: CAWSPRPPEAFF. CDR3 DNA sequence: TGTGCCTGGAGCCCGCGCCCCCCTGAAGCTTTCTTT.